Below are 24 T cell receptor beta chains sequenced from a single sample in a study of blood T cell repertoires in COVID-19. Repertoires were generated with immunoSEQ multiplex PCR, while TCRdb's copy carries only in-frame clones and drops some. The top ten clones hold about 12% of a sample with roughly 180,000 clones, approximately 78% of them seen once. What was sequenced was peripheral blood. The source of these receptors is an elderly woman with COVID-19, enrolled during active disease.

The J gene is TRBJ2-7, the V gene TRBV27, with TRBD2 as a possible D gene (6 bases). Deletions cut 7 bases from V and 0 bases from J, with 13 bases between. CDR1 is MNHEY, CDR2 SMNVEV, per germline (reference sequence). The CDR3 loop spans 14 amino acids. CDR3 region: CASKGGIISYEQYF. DNA of the CDR3: TGTGCCAGCAAAGGCGGGATAATCTCCTACGAGCAGTACTTC.

The CDR3 DNA is TGTGCCAGCAGCGTAGTCCCCGGGTTTGGAAACACCATATATTTT. Residues: CASSVVPGFGNTIYF. The J gene is TRBJ1-3, the V gene TRBV9; D remains unclear. Germline CDR1 and CDR2: SGDLS and YYNGEE. The CDR3 covers 15 residues. Trimming shortened V by 0 bases and J by 3 bases, and 10 bases separated the two germline ends.

This rearrangement joins TRBV15 to TRBJ2-5; TRBD1 matches at 7 bases. V lost 3 bases to trimming and J lost 1 base; unmatched junction nucleotides: 8. This CDR3 contains 16 residues. Germline CDR1 is LNHNV and CDR2 is YYDKDF (reference sequence). The DNA of the CDR3 is TGTGCCACCAGCAGGGGACAGACAGCTAGCCAAGAGACCCAGTACTTC. Translation: CATSRGQTASQETQYF.

The chain carries TRBV21-1 and TRBJ2-5; the DNA was not compared with TRBD2, the D call given in the table. TRBV21-1 is classified as a pseudogene. The CDR3 is 17 residues long. The CDR3 region has the DNA TGTGCCAGCAGCAAAGAATGGACTAGCGGGAGTAAGGAGACCCAGTACTTC. It specifies CASSKEWTSGSKETQYF.

CDR3: CASSLDGRVTEAFF. DNA for the CDR3: TGCGCCAGCAGCTTGGACGGCAGGGTGACTGAAGCTTTCTTT. The rearrangement links TRBV5-1 to TRBJ1-1; possible D gene TRBD1, 5 bases. The CDR3 runs 14 residues. V lost 0 bases, J lost 5 bases, and 11 bases lay in between. Germline V gives CDR1 SGHRS, CDR2 YFSETQ.

The chain carries TRBV9 and TRBJ2-3, with a weak D call TRBD2 (5 bases). Trimming cost V 1 base and J 2 bases, with 14 bases left between them. Germline V gene sequence: CDR1 SGDLS, CDR2 YYNGEE. The CDR3 is 16 amino acids. The CDR3 region has the DNA TGTGCCAGCAGCGTACGGGGAATGGGCGCCACAGATACGCAGTATTTT. It codes for CASSVRGMGATDTQYF.

The chain carries TRBV5-6 and TRBJ1-2; D might be TRBD1 (6 bases). V was cut by 6 bases and J by 8 bases, with 14 bases left in between. The germline V gene has CDR1 SGHDT and CDR2 YYEEEE. There are 12 residues in the CDR3. DNA for the CDR3: TGTGCCAGCACCCTTGCGGGGGCAGGCTACACCTTC. Its translation is CASTLAGAGYTF.

The chain is built from TRBV18 and TRBJ2-6; D not resolved. The CDR3 has 13 residues. CDR1 is KGHSH, CDR2 LQKENI, per germline. Trimming shortened V by 6 bases and J by 1 base, and 4 bases separated the two germline ends. CDR3 protein: CASSPSGANVLTF. The CDR3 DNA reads TGTGCCAGCTCTCCTTCTGGGGCCAACGTCCTGACTTTC.

This clone was picked up a small number of times. This chain joins TRBV6-6 and TRBJ1-2, with 7 bases identical to TRBD1. The CDR3 consists of 13 residues. CDR1 and CDR2 (germline): MNHNY, SVGAGI (reference sequence). V shed 5 bases and J 4 bases; nucleotides not matched to a gene: 4. The CDR3 region is CASSNRGRYGYTF. Here the CDR3 DNA reads TGTGCCAGCAGTAACAGGGGCCGCTATGGCTACACCTTC.

DNA for the CDR3: TGTGCCAGCAGCGTAGGTCGCGGAGGCAAAAACATTCAGTACTTC. Its translation is CASSVGRGGKNIQYF. This chain links TRBV9 with TRBJ2-4; TRBD2 is a possible D gene (5 bases). The germline gives CDR1 SGDLS, CDR2 YYNGEE. This CDR3 has 15 amino acids. V lost 0 bases to trimming and J lost 3 bases, with 10 bases between them.

V usage is TRBV5-1 and J usage is TRBJ2-7, with TRBD1 matching 7 bases. The CDR3 sequence is 17 residues long. The ends lost 4 bases at V and 0 bases at J; junction bases unmatched: 13. The germline CDR1 and CDR2 sequences are SGHRS and YFSETQ. The CDR3 spells CASSLGQVRLYSYEQYF. Written as DNA, the CDR3 is TGCGCCAGCAGCCTAGGACAGGTCCGCCTCTACTCCTACGAGCAGTACTTC.

The chain joins TRBV6-5 to TRBJ2-3; perhaps TRBD1 as D (6 bases). Germline V gene sequence: CDR1 MNHEY, CDR2 SVGAGI. Between the trimmed V and J ends, which lost 9 bases and 2 bases, there was a span of 15 bases. This CDR3 spans 14 amino acids. CDR3 region: CASTGTPPTDTQYF. For the CDR3, the DNA is TGTGCCAGTACCGGGACACCTCCCACAGATACGCAGTATTTT.

This chain joins TRBV5-5 and TRBJ2-1, with D possibly matching TRBD1 (6 bases). Trimming cost V 0 bases and J 6 bases, with 10 bases left between them. Germline values: CDR1 SGHKS, CDR2 YYEKEE (reference sequence). The CDR3 runs 14 residues. CDR3 sequence: CASSLGTVGNEQFF. The CDR3 nucleotides read TGTGCCAGCAGCTTGGGGACAGTGGGCAATGAGCAGTTCTTC. Using reference TRBV5-5 and TRBJ2-1 for the parts outside the CDR3, the full variable domain is DAGVTQSPTHLIKTRGQQVTLRCSPISGHKSVSWYQQVLGQGPQFIFQYYEKEERGRGNFPDRFSARQFPNYSSELNVNALLLGDSALYLCASSLGTVGNEQFFGPGTRLTVL.

The chain joins TRBV2 to TRBJ1-2, with 7 bases lining up with TRBD1. Germline V gene sequence: CDR1 SNHLY, CDR2 FYNNEI. The V segment lost 7 bases and the J segment 7 bases; nucleotides outside the gene matches: 9. This CDR3 spans 13 amino acids. CDR3 DNA sequence: TGTGCCAGCATACCCCAGACAGGGTTTGGCTACACCTTC. Translated, it gives CASIPQTGFGYTF.

This chain connects TRBV5-4 to TRBJ2-1; 12 nucleotides align to TRBD2. The germline gives CDR1 SGHNT, CDR2 YYREEE (reference sequence). The CDR3 contains 15 residues. The trim removed 5 bases at V and 5 bases at J, leaving 5 bases unmatched. The CDR3 sequence is CASSLGTSGHNEQFF. CDR3 nucleotide sequence: TGTGCCAGCAGTTTAGGGACTAGCGGGCACAATGAGCAGTTCTTC. Supplemented by reference TRBV5-4 and TRBJ2-1, the full variable domain reads ETGVTQSPTHLIKTRGQQVTLRCSSQSGHNTVSWYQQALGQGPQFIFQYYREEENGRGNFPPRFSGLQFPNYSSELNVNALELDDSALYLCASSLGTSGHNEQFFGPGTRLTVL.

The chain employs TRBV29-1 and TRBJ1-4; 8 bases align to TRBD1. Germline CDR1 is SQVTM and CDR2 is ANQGSEA. The J segment lost 5 bases and the V segment lost 5 bases, leaving 7 bases of the junction unmatched. CDR3 length: 14 residues. CDR3: CSVPQGAQNEKLFF. CDR3 DNA: TGCAGCGTTCCCCAGGGGGCCCAAAATGAAAAACTGTTTTTT.

This sequence joins TRBV19 and TRBJ2-3; D possibly corresponds to TRBD1 (5 bases). V was clipped by 5 bases and J by 0 bases, with 18 bases between them. Germline CDR1 is LNHDA and CDR2 is SQIVND (reference sequence). The CDR3 consists of 17 residues. The CDR3 region is CASSPGAGRVSTDTQYF. The CDR3 region has the DNA TGTGCCAGTAGTCCCGGCGCAGGGCGAGTTAGCACAGATACGCAGTATTTT.

This clone occurred once. This sequence joins TRBV9 and TRBJ2-7; 11 bases line up with TRBD2. The CDR3 sequence is 16 residues long. The J segment lost 3 bases and the V segment lost 4 bases, leaving 9 bases of the junction unmatched. Per germline, CDR1 SGDLS and CDR2 YYNGEE. In DNA form, the CDR3 reads TGTGCCAGCAGCTCACGTAGCGGGGGGGCGCTCTACGAGCAGTACTTC. This gives the protein CASSSRSGGALYEQYF.

The chain carries TRBV27 and TRBJ1-5; no clear D. The CDR3 contains 14 residues. The V gene's germline CDR1 is MNHEY and CDR2 SMNVEV (reference sequence). Between the trimmed V and J ends, which lost 0 bases and 3 bases, there was a span of 6 bases. CDR3 coding DNA: TGTGCCAGCAGTTTATCGGCCGACAATCAGCCCCAGCATTTT. Protein: CASSLSADNQPQHF.

The J gene is TRBJ2-7, the V gene TRBV6-6; TRBD2 aligns across 7 bases. CDR3 length: 17 residues. CDR1 is MNHNY, CDR2 SVGAGI, per germline (reference sequence). V shed 5 bases, J shed 2 bases, and the junction held 15 bases outside the gene matches. The CDR3 sequence: CASSRISTPGLPYEQYF. In nucleotides, the CDR3 is TGTGCCAGCAGTCGTATTTCAACCCCGGGACTACCCTACGAGCAGTACTTC.

The chain combines TRBV28 with TRBJ1-5; 8 positions agree with TRBD1. Per germline, CDR1 MDHEN and CDR2 SYDVKM. The CDR3 covers 17 residues. J lost 1 base, V lost 5 bases, and 10 bases had no gene match. The CDR3 spells CASSDPTGGWSNQPQHF. In DNA form, the CDR3 reads TGTGCCAGCAGTGACCCAACAGGGGGTTGGAGCAATCAGCCCCAGCATTTT.

This sequence joins TRBV27 and TRBJ2-7; D possibly corresponds to TRBD2 (6 bases). CDR3 length: 14 amino acids. V gave up 2 bases and J gave up 1 base, with 9 bases separating them. Germline V CDR1 and CDR2: MNHEY, SMNVEV (reference sequence). CDR3 amino acids: CASSLIRGSYEQYF. Here the CDR3 DNA reads TGTGCCAGCAGTTTAATCCGGGGGTCCTACGAGCAGTACTTC.

DNA for the CDR3: TGTGCCAGCACCTGCGGAAAGAACTTCCACTGTGGCTACACCTTC. Translated: CASTCGKNFHCGYTF. V usage is TRBV27 and J usage is TRBJ1-2; D is undetermined. V dropped 7 bases and J dropped 7 bases, with 22 bases sitting between them. The CDR3 is 15 amino acids. In germline, CDR1 is MNHEY, CDR2 SMNVEV (reference sequence).

This chain links TRBV19 with TRBJ2-7, with a tentative D call TRBD1 (5 bases). This CDR3 has 13 amino acids. Germline CDR1 reads LNHDA; CDR2 reads SQIVND (reference sequence). V was clipped by 6 bases and J by 5 bases, with 14 bases between them. In nucleotides, the CDR3 is TGTGCCAGTAGGGGCCAGGGTGAAGACGAGCAGTACTTC. This translates into CASRGQGEDEQYF.